The T cell receptor beta chain described here comes from a study of cytomegalovirus exposure and HLA in healthy donors. Overall study context: The same platform as the roughly 700 first-cohort repertoires was used for the 90 to 150 validation repertoires, a later analysis reported. Study-wide results and caveats: High specificity and sensitivity for cytomegalovirus status were reported for the classifier.

In regard to this clone: As yet, its antigen is unknown.

Sequenced by immunoSEQ multiplex PCR; TCRdb stores in-frame clones only, minus some. The sample includes 120,000 to 150,000 clones, roughly 87% of them seen just once. Trimming removed 4 bases from V and 8 bases from J; junction bases left unmatched: 5. CDR3 size: 13 residues. Germline lookup yields CDR1 MNHNS and CDR2 SASEGT. The sequencing input was PBMCs. The source of this sequence is a man between 18 and 29 years old in good health and CMV-seropositive. The chain recombines TRBV6-1 with TRBJ2-1, with 7 nucleotides matching TRBD2. The CDR3 DNA is TGTGCCAGCAGTGGCACTAGCGCCCATGAGCAGTTCTTC. Its translation is CASSGTSAHEQFF.